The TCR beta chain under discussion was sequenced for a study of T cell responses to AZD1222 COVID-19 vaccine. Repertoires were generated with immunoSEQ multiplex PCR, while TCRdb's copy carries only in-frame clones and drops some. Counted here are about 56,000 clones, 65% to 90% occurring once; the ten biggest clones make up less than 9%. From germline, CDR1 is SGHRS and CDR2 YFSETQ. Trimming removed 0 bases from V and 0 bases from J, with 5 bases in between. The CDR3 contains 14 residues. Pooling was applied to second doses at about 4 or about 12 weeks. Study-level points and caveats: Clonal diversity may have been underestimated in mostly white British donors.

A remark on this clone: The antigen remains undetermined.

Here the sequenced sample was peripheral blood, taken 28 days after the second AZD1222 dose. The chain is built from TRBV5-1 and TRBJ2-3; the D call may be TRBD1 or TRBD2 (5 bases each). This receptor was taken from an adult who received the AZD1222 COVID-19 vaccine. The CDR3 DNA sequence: TGCGCCAGCAGCTTGGGGGGGAGCACAGATACGCAGTATTTT. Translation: CASSLGGSTDTQYF. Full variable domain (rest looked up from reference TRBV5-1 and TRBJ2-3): KAGVTQTPRYLIKTRGQQVTLSCSPISGHRSVSWYQQTPGQGLQFLFEYFSETQRNKGNFPGRFSGRQFSNSRSEMNVSTLELGDSALYLCASSLGGSTDTQYFGPGTRLTVL.